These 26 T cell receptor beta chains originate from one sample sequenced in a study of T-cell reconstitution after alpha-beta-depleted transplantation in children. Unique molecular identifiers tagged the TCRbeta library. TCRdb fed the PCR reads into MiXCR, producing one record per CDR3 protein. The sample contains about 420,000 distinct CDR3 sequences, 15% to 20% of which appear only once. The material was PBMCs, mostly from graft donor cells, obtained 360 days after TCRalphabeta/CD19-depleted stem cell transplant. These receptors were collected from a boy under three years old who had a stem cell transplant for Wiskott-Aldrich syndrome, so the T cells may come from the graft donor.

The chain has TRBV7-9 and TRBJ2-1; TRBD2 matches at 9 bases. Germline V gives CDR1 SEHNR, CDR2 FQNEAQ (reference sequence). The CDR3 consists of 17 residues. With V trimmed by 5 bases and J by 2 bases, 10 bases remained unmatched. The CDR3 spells CASSPRLAVLPYNEQFF. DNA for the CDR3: TGTGCCAGCAGCCCCCGACTAGCGGTTTTACCCTACAATGAGCAGTTCTTC.

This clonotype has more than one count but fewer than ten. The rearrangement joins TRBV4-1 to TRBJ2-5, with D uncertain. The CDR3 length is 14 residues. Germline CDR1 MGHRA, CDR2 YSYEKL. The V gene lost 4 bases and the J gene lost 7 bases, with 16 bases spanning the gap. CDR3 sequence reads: CASSPTETLGTQYF. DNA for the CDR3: TGCGCCAGCAGCCCCACAGAAACCCTGGGGACCCAGTACTTC.

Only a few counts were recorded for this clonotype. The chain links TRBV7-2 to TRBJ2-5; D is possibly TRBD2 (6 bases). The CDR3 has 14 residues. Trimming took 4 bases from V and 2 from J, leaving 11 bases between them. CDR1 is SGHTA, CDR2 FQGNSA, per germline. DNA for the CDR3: TGTGCCAGCAGCTGGGGGACTTATCAAGAGACCCAGTACTTC. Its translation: CASSWGTYQETQYF.

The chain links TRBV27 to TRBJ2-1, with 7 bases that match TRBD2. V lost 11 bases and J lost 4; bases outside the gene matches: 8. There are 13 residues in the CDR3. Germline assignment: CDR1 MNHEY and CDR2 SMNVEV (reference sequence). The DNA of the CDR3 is TGTGCCTCGTGGGCTAGCGGATACAATGAGCAGTTCTTC. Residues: CASWASGYNEQFF.

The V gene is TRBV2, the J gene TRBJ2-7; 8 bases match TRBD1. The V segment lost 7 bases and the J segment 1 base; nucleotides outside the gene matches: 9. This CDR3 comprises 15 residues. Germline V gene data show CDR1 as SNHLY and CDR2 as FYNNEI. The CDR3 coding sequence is TGTGCCAGCAACCCGACGGACAGGGAATCCTACGAGCAGTACTTC. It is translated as CASNPTDRESYEQYF.

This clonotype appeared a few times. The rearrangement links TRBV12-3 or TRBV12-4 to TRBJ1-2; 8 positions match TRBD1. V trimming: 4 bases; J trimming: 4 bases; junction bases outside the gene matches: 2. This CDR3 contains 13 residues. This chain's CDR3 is CASSSTGGYGYTF. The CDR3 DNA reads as TGTGCCAGCAGTTCCACAGGGGGCTATGGCTACACCTTC.

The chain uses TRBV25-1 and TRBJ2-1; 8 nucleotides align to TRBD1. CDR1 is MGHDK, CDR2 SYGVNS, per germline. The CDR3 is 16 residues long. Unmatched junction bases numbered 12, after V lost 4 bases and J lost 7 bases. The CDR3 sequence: CASSGSLDRDVNEQFF. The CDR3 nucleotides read TGTGCCAGCAGTGGCTCCTTGGACAGGGATGTTAATGAGCAGTTCTTC.

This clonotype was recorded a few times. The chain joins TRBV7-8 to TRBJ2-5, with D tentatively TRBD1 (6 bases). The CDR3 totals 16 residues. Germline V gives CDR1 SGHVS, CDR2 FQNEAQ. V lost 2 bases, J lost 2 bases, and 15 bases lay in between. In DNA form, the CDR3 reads TGTGCCAGCAGCTTAATCCCTAGGGGGTCGCAAGAGACCCAGTACTTC. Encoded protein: CASSLIPRGSQETQYF.

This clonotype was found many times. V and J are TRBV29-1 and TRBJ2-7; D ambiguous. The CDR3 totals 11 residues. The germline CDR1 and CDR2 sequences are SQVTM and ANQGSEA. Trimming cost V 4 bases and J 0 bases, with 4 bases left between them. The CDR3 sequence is CSVASSYEQYF. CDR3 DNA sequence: TGCAGCGTTGCTAGCTCCTACGAGCAGTACTTC.

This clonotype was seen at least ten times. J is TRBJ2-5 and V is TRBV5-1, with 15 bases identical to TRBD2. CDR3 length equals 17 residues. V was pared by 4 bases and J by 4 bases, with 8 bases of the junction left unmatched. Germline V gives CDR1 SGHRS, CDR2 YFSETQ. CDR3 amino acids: CASSPWTSGRDGETQYF. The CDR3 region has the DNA TGCGCCAGCAGCCCCTGGACTAGCGGGAGGGATGGAGAGACCCAGTACTTC.

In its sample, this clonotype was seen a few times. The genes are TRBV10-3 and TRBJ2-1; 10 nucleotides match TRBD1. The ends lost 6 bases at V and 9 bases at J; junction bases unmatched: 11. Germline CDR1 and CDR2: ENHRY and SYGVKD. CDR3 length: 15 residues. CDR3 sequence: CAISHRDRGLGEQFF. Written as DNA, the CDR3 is TGTGCCATCAGCCACCGGGACAGGGGCTTAGGTGAGCAGTTCTTC.

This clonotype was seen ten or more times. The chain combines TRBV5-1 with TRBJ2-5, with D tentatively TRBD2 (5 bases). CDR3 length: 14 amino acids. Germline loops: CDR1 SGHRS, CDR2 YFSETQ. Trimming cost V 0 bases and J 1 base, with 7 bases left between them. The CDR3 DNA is TGCGCCAGCAGCTTGGGACTACCCCAAGAGACCCAGTACTTC. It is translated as CASSLGLPQETQYF.

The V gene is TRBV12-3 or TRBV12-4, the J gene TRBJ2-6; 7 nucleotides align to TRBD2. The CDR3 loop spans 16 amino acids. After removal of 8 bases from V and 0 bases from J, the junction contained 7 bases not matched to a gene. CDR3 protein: CASGAGVSSGANVLTF. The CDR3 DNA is TGTGCCAGCGGCGCGGGGGTTTCCTCTGGGGCCAACGTCCTGACTTTC.

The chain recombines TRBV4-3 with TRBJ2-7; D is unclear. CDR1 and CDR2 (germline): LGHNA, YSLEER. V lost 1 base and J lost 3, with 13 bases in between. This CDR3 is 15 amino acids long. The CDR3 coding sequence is TGCGCCAGCAGCCAAGGTAGAGGACGGGTCTACGAGCAGTACTTC. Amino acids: CASSQGRGRVYEQYF.

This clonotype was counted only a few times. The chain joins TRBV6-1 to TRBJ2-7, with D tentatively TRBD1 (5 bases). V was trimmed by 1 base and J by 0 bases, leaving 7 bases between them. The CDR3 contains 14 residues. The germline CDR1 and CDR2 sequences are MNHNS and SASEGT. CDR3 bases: TGTGCCAGCAGTGAAGGGGGCAGCTCCTACGAGCAGTACTTC. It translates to CASSEGGSSYEQYF.

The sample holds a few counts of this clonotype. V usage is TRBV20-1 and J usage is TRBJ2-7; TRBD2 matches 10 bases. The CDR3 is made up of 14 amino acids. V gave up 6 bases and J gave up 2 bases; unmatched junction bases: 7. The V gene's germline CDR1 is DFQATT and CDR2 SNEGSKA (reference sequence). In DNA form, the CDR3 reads TGCAGTGCCGCTACTAGCGGGATACCCTACGAGCAGTACTTC. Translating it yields CSAATSGIPYEQYF.

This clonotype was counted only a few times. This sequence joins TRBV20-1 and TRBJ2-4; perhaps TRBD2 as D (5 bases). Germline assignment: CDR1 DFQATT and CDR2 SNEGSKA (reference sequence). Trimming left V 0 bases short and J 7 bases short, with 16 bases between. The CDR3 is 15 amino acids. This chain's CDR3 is CSAREKRYARNIQYF. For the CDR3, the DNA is TGCAGTGCTAGAGAAAAGCGGTACGCGAGGAACATTCAGTACTTC.

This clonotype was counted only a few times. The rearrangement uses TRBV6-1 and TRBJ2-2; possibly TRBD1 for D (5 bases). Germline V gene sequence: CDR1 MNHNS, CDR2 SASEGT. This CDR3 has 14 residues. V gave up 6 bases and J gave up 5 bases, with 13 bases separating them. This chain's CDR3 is CASRSRTRTGELFF. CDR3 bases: TGTGCCAGCAGGTCAAGGACAAGGACCGGGGAGCTGTTTTTT.

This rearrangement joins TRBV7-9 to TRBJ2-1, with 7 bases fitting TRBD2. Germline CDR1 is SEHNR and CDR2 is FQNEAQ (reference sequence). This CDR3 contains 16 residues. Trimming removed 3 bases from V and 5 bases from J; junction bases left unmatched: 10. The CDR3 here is CASSFYGREPHNEQFF. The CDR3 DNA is TGTGCCAGCAGCTTCTACGGGCGGGAGCCACACAATGAGCAGTTCTTC. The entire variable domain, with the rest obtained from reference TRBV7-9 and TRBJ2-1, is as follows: DTGVSQNPRHKITKRGQNVTFRCDPISEHNRLYWYRQTLGQGPEFLTYFQNEAQLEKSRLLSDRFSAERPKGSFSTLEIQRTEQGDSAMYLCASSFYGREPHNEQFFGPGTRLTVL.

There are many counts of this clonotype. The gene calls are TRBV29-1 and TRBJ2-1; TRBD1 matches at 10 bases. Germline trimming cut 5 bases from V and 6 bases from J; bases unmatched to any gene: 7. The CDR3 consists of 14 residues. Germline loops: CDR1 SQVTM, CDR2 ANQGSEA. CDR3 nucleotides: TGCAGCGTTAAGGGACAGGGGAACTTCAATGAGCAGTTCTTC. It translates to CSVKGQGNFNEQFF.

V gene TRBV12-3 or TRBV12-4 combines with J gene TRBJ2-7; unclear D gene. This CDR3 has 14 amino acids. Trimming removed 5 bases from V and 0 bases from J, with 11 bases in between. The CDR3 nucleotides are TGTGCCAGCAGTCCCCTGGGGTACTCCTACGAGCAGTACTTC. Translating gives CASSPLGYSYEQYF.

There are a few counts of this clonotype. The CDR3 region has the DNA TGTGCCAGCAGTTACGCGGGGGGCTCCTACAATGAGCAGTTCTTC. Protein: CASSYAGGSYNEQFF. The gene calls are TRBV6-5 and TRBJ2-1; 8 bases are a match to TRBD2. J lost 0 bases, V lost 2 bases, and 0 bases had no gene match. This CDR3 spans 15 amino acids. Germline V CDR1 and CDR2: MNHEY, SVGAGI.

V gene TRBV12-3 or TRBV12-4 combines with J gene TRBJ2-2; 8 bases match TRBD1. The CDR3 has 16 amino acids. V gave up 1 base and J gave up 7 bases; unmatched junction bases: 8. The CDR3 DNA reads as TGTGCCAGCAGTTTAGGGGCAGGGGGCGCAATCGGGGAGCTGTTTTTT. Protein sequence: CASSLGAGGAIGELFF.

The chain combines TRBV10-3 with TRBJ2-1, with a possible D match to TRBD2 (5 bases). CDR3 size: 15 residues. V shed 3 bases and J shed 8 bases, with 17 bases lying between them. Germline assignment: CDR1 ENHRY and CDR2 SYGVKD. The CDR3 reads CAISERGIAFDEQFF. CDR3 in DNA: TGTGCCATCAGTGAACGAGGGATCGCATTCGATGAGCAGTTCTTC.

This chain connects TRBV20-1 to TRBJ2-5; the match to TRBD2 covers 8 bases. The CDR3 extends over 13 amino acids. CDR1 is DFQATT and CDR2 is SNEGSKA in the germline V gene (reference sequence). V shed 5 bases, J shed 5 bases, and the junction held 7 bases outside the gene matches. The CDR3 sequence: CSAHSGVGETQYF. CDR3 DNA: TGCAGTGCTCATAGCGGGGTCGGGGAGACCCAGTACTTC.

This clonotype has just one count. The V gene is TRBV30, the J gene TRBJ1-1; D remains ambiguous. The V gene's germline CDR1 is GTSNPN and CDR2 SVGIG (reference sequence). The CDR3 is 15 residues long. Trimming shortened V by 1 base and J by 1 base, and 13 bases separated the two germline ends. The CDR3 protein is CAWSGMRTANTEAFF. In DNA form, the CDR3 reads TGTGCCTGGAGTGGGATGCGGACCGCGAACACTGAAGCTTTCTTT.